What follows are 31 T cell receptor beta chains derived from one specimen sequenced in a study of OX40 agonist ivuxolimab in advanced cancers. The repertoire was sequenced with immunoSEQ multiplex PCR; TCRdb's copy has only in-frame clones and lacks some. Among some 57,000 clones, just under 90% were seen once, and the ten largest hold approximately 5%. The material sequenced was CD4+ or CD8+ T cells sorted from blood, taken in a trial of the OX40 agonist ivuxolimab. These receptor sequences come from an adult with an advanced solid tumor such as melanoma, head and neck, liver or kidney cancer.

The CDR3 is CARESSGEEFSEETQYF. Written as DNA, the CDR3 is TGTGCCAGGGAGAGCTCTGGGGAGGAATTTTCCGAAGAGACCCAGTACTTC. The chain is built from TRBV7-3 and TRBJ2-5, with D possibly TRBD2 on 6 matching bases. Trimming took off 9 bases at V and 3 bases at J, with 26 bases between the two ends. The length of the CDR3 is 17 residues. Per germline, CDR1 SGHTA and CDR2 FQGTGA.

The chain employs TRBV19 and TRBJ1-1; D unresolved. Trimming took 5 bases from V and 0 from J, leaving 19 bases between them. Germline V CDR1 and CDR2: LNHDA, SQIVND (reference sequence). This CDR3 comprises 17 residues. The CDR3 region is CASSPHLSRTMNTEAFF. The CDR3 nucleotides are TGTGCCAGTAGTCCCCACCTGAGTAGGACCATGAACACTGAAGCTTTCTTT.

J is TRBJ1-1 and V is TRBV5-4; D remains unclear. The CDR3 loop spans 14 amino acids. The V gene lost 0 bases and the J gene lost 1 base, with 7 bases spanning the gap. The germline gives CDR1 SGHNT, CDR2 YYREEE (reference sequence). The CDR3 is CASSLVQKNTEAFF. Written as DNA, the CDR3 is TGTGCCAGCAGCTTGGTACAGAAGAACACTGAAGCTTTCTTT.

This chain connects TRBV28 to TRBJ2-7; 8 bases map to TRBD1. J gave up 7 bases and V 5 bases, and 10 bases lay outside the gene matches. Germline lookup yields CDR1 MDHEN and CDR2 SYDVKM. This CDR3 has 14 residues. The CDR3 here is CASSTQTGVEEQYF. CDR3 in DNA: TGTGCCAGCAGTACTCAGACAGGGGTGGAGGAGCAGTACTTC.

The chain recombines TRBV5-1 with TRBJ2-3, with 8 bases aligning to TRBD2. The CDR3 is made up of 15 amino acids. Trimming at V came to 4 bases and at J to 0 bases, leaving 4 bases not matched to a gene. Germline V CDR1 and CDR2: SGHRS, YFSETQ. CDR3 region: CASSIQRGSTDTQYF. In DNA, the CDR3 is TGCGCCAGCAGCATTCAGCGGGGGAGCACAGATACGCAGTATTTT.

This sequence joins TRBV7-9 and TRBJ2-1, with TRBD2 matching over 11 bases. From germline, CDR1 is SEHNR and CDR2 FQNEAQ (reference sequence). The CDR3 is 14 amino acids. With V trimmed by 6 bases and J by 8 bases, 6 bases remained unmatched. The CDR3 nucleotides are TGTGCCAGCAGGACTAGCGGGACAAGAGATGAGCAGTTCTTC. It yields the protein CASRTSGTRDEQFF.

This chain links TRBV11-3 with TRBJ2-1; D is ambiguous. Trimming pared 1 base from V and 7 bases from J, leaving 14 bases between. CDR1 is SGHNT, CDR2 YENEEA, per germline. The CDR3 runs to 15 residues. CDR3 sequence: CASSLVDSVGNEQFF. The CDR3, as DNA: TGTGCCAGCAGCTTAGTAGACTCCGTGGGAAATGAGCAGTTCTTC.

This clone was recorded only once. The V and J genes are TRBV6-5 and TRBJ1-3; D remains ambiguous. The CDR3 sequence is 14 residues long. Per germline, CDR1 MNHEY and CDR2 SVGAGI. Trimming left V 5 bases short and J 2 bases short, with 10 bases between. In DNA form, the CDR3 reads TGTGCCAGCAGTATGGAGATGGCTGGAAACACCATATATTTT. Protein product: CASSMEMAGNTIYF.

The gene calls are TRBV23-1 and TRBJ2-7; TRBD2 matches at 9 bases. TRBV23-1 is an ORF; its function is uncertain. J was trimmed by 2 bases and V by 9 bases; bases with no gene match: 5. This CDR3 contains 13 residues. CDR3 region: CASLTSGAYEQYF. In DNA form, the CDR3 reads TGCGCCAGTTTGACTAGCGGAGCCTACGAGCAGTACTTC.

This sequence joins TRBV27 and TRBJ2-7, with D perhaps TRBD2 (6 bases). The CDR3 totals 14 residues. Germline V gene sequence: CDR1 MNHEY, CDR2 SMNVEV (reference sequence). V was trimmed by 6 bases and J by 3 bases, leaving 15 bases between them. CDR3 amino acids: CASREGIFSYEQYF. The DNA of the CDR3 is TGTGCCAGCAGGGAGGGGATCTTTAGCTACGAGCAGTACTTC.

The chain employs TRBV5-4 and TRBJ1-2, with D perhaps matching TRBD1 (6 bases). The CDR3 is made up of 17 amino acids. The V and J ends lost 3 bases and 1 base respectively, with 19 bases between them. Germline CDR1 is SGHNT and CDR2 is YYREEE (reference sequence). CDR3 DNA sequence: TGTGCCAGCAGCTCCACATTGACAGGCGGTGGTAACTATGGCTACACCTTC. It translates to CASSSTLTGGGNYGYTF.

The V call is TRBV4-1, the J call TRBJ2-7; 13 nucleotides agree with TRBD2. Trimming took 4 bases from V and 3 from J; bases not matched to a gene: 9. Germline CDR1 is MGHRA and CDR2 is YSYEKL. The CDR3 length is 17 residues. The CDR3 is CASSPWTGTSGIYEQYF. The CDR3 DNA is TGCGCCAGCAGCCCGTGGACCGGGACTAGCGGGATCTACGAGCAGTACTTC.

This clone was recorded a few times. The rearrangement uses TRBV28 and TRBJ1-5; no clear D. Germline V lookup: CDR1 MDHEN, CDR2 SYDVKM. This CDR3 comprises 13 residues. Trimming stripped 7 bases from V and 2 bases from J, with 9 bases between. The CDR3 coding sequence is TGTGCCAGCACCTCCGGGGGCAATCAGCCCCAGCATTTT. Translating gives CASTSGGNQPQHF.

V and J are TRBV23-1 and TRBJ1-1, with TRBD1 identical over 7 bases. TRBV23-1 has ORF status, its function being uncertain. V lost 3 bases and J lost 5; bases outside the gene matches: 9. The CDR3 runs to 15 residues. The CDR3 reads CASSHHPQGGTEAFF. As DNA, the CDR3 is TGCGCCAGCAGTCATCATCCCCAGGGGGGGACTGAAGCTTTCTTT.

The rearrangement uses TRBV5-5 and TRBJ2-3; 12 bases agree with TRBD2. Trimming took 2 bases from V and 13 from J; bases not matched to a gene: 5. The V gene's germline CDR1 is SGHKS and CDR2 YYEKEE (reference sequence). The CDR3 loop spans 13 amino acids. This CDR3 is CASSLDGLAGKYF. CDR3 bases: TGTGCCAGCAGCTTAGACGGACTAGCGGGAAAGTATTTT.

For the CDR3, the DNA is TGCGCCAGCAGCTCCGCCCCGACTAGCGGAAACACAGATACGCAGTATTTT. As protein: CASSSAPTSGNTDTQYF. The V call is TRBV5-1, the J call TRBJ2-3, with 9 positions matching TRBD2. Per germline, CDR1 SGHRS and CDR2 YFSETQ. V gave up 3 bases and J gave up 2 bases; unmatched junction bases: 10. This CDR3 is 17 amino acids long.

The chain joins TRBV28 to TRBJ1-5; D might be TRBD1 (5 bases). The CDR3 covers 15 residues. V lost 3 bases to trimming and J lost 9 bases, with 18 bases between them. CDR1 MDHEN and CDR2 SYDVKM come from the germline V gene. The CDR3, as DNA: TGTGCCAGCAGTTTCCGGAGCCTCGGGGGAAGGCCCCAGCATTTT. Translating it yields CASSFRSLGGRPQHF.

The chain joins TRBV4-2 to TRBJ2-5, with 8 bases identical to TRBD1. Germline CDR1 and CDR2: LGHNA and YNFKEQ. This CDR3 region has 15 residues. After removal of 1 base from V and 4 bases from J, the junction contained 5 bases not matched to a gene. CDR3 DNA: TGTGCCAGCAGCCAAGGGGGACAGGTCAGAGAGACCCAGTACTTC. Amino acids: CASSQGGQVRETQYF.

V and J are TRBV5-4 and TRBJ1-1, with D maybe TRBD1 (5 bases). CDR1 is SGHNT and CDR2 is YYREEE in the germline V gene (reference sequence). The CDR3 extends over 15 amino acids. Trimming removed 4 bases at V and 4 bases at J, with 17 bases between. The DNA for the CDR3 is TGTGCCAGCAGCGGGGGACCAGGTCGAAGCACTGAAGCTTTCTTT. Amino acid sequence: CASSGGPGRSTEAFF.

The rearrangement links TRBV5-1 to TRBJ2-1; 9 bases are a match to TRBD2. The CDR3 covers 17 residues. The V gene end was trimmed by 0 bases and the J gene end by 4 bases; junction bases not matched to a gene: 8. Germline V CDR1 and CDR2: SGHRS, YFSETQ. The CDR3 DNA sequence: TGCGCCAGCAGCTTGGCCTCTCTAGCGGGGCTATACAATGAGCAGTTCTTC. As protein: CASSLASLAGLYNEQFF.

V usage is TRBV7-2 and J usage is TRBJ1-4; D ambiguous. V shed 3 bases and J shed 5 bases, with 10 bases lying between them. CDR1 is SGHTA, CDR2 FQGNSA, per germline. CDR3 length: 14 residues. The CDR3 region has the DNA TGTGCCAGCAGCTTGGGTCGGCCGAATGAAAAACTGTTTTTT. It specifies CASSLGRPNEKLFF.

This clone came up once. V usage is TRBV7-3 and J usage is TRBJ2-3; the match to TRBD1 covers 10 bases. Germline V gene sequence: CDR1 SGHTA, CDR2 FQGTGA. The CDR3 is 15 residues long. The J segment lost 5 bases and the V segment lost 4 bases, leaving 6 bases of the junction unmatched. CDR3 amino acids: CASSSGTGVRDTQYF. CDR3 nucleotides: TGTGCCAGCAGCTCCGGGACAGGGGTGAGAGATACGCAGTATTTT.

CDR3 protein: CASRVWTDYGYTF. CDR3 in DNA: TGCGCCAGCAGGGTATGGACAGACTATGGCTACACCTTC. The chain has TRBV5-1 and TRBJ1-2, with D possibly TRBD1 on 6 matching bases. V shed 5 bases and J shed 3 bases, with 11 bases lying between them. This CDR3 is 13 amino acids long. Germline V lookup: CDR1 SGHRS, CDR2 YFSETQ.

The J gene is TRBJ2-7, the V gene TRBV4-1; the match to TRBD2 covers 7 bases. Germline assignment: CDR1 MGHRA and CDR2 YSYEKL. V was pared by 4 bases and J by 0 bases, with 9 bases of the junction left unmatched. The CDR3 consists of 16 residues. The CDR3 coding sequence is TGCGCCAGCAGCCGTTCTGGGGGGGGTTCCTCCTACGAGCAGTACTTC. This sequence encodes CASSRSGGGSSYEQYF.

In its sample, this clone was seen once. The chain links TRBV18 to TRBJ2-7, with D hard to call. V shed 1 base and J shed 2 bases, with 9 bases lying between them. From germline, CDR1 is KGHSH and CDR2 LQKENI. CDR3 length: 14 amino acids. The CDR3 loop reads CASSPRIDAYEQYF. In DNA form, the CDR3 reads TGTGCCAGCTCACCACGGATCGACGCCTACGAGCAGTACTTC. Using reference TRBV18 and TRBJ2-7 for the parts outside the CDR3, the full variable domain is NAGVMQNPRHLVRRRGQEARLRCSPMKGHSHVYWYRQLPEEGLKFMVYLQKENIIDESGMPKERFSAEFPKEGPSILRIQQVVRGDSAAYFCASSPRIDAYEQYFGPGTRLTVT.

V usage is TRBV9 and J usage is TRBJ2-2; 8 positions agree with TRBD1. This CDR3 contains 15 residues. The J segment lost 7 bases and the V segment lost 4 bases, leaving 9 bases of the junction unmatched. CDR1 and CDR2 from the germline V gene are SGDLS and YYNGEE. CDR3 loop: CASSPRQGAIGELFF. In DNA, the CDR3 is TGTGCCAGCAGCCCCCGCCAGGGGGCGATCGGGGAGCTGTTTTTT.

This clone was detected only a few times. The CDR3 DNA reads as TGTGCCACCAGCAGAGATAGAGCGGGAGGTGGCACAGATACGCAGTATTTT. Its translation: CATSRDRAGGGTDTQYF. The chain joins TRBV15 to TRBJ2-3; TRBD2 matches at 9 bases. CDR1 and CDR2 from the germline V gene are LNHNV and YYDKDF (reference sequence). Trimming took 0 bases from V and 1 from J; bases not matched to a gene: 5. The CDR3 is 17 amino acids.

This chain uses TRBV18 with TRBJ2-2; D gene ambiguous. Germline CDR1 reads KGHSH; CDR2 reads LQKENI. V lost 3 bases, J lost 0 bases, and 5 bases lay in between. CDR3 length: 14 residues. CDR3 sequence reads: CASSPQTNTGELFF. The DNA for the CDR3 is TGTGCCAGCTCACCCCAAACGAACACCGGGGAGCTGTTTTTT.

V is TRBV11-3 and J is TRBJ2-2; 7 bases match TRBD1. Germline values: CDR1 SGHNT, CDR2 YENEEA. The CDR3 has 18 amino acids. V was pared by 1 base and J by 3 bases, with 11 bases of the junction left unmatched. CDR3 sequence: CASSLGGFHRGDTGELFF. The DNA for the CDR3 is TGTGCCAGCAGCTTAGGCGGGTTTCACAGGGGTGACACCGGGGAGCTGTTTTTT.

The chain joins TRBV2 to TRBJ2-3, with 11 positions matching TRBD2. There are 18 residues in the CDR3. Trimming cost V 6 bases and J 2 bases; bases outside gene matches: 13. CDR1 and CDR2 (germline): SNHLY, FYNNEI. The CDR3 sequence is CASRGGLADPLFTDTQYF. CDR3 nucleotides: TGTGCCAGCAGAGGGGGACTAGCGGACCCCCTATTCACAGATACGCAGTATTTT. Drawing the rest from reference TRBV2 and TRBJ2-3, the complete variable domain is EPEVTQTPSHQVTQMGQEVILRCVPISNHLYFYWYRQILGQKVEFLVSFYNNEISEKSEIFDDQFSVERPDGSNFTLKIRSTKLEDSAMYFCASRGGLADPLFTDTQYFGPGTRLTVL.

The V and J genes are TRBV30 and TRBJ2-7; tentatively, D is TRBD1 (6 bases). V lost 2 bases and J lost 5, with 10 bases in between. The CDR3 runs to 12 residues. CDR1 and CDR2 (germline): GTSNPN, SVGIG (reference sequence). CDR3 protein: CAWSQGLNEQYF. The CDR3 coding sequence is TGTGCCTGGAGTCAGGGGTTGAACGAGCAGTACTTC. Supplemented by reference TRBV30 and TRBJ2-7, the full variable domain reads SQTIHQWPATLVQPVGSPLSLECTVEGTSNPNLYWYRQAAGRGLQLLFYSVGIGQISSEVPQNLSASRPQDRQFILSSKKLLLSDSGFYLCAWSQGLNEQYFGPGTRLTVT.